A single sample gave rise to the 15 T cell receptor beta chains below, sequenced in a study of T cell repertoires in cytomegalovirus infection. For these TCRs, the target antigens are not known. TCRdb reprocessed the reads via MiXCR and lists one record per CDR3 protein. The sample lists fewer than 200,000 distinct CDR3 sequences; about 22% were seen once. The material was CD8+ T cells from cultured PBMCs, obtained from culture after CMV antigen stimulation. These receptors all come from a human donor in good health (CMV status not recorded). Some clones in this sample may be carry-over from other donors' samples.

The chain carries TRBV2 and TRBJ2-5; a weak D match, TRBD2 (5 bases). The CDR3 runs to 13 residues. V lost 3 bases to trimming and J lost 5 bases, with 10 bases between them. CDR1 is SNHLY, CDR2 FYNNEI, per germline. The CDR3 region is CASSDSGYETQYF. The CDR3 nucleotides are TGTGCCAGCAGTGATTCGGGATATGAGACCCAGTACTTC.

The chain combines TRBV27 with TRBJ2-1, with a tentative D call TRBD2 (5 bases). V was shortened by 6 bases and J by 6 bases, with 15 bases between the two germline ends. The CDR3 spans 14 residues. Germline V gene data show CDR1 as MNHEY and CDR2 as SMNVEV (reference sequence). CDR3: CASRESGISNEQFF. Written as DNA, the CDR3 is TGTGCCAGCAGAGAGAGCGGCATCTCCAATGAGCAGTTCTTC.

This clonotype appeared a single time. The chain couples TRBV7-8 to TRBJ1-3; D not resolved. The CDR3 sequence is 15 residues long. The germline V gene encodes CDR1 SGHVS and CDR2 FQNEAQ. The V end was cut by 4 bases, the J end by 0 bases, with 10 bases between. The CDR3 is CASSSTPSSGNTIYF. The CDR3 nucleotides read TGTGCCAGCAGCTCTACGCCAAGCTCTGGAAACACCATATATTTT.

The V call is TRBV7-6, the J call TRBJ2-5, with TRBD2 matching over 7 bases. The CDR3 is 15 residues long. Trimming took 5 bases from V and 1 from J; bases not matched to a gene: 7. Germline values: CDR1 SGHVS, CDR2 FNYEAQ. The CDR3 DNA sequence: TGTGCCAGCAGCACTACTTGGGGGGGCCAAGAGACCCAGTACTTC. Its protein product is CASSTTWGGQETQYF.

This clonotype occurred a few times. The rearrangement links TRBV6-2 or TRBV6-3 to TRBJ2-7; D perhaps matches TRBD2 (6 bases). The CDR3 sequence is 12 residues long. CDR1 is MNHEY, CDR2 SVGEGT, per germline. With 2 bases removed from V and 6 bases from J, the gap between germline ends came to 8 bases. The CDR3: CASSYGDFEQYF. DNA of the CDR3: TGTGCCAGCAGTTACGGGGACTTCGAGCAGTACTTC.

The table lists this clonotype with a few counts. The chain uses TRBV6-2 or TRBV6-3 and TRBJ2-7; tentative D call: TRBD1 (6 bases). The length of the CDR3 is 12 residues. CDR1 and CDR2 from the germline V gene are MNHEY and SVGEGT. The CDR3 protein is CETRGSSYEQYF. The CDR3 region has the DNA TGTGAAACCAGGGGATCCTCCTACGAGCAGTACTTC.

This clonotype was counted a single time. J is TRBJ1-6 and V is TRBV11-2; 7 nucleotides match TRBD1. The germline gives CDR1 SGHAT, CDR2 FQNNGV. The CDR3 is 18 amino acids. Trimming at V came to 0 bases and at J to 3 bases, leaving 8 bases not matched to a gene. In DNA, the CDR3 is TGTGCCAGCAGCTTAGAGGCGGGACAGAGGGGCTATAATTCACCCCTCCACTTT. This translates into CASSLEAGQRGYNSPLHF.

The sample holds many counts of this clonotype. This sequence joins TRBV7-7 and TRBJ2-7; 9 nucleotides match TRBD1. This CDR3 has 15 amino acids. V was pared by 3 bases and J by 3 bases, with 6 bases of the junction left unmatched. Looked up from germline, CDR1 is SSHAT and CDR2 is FNYEAQ (reference sequence). The CDR3 spells CASSFGTGTGYEQYF. DNA for the CDR3: TGTGCCAGCAGCTTCGGGACAGGGACAGGCTACGAGCAGTACTTC.

This chain joins TRBV28 and TRBJ2-5, with 11 bases fitting TRBD2. This CDR3 is 17 amino acids long. Per germline, CDR1 MDHEN and CDR2 SYDVKM. Germline trimming cut 2 bases from V and 1 base from J; bases unmatched to any gene: 6. The CDR3: CASSLPRLAGFQETQYF. The CDR3 DNA reads TGTGCCAGCAGTTTACCCCGACTAGCGGGATTCCAAGAGACCCAGTACTTC.

Remarks on this clonotype: A read error may be the cause here, since a much bigger clone is one base away. The rearrangement joins TRBV11-2 to TRBJ2-4; D is tentatively TRBD1 or TRBD2 (5 bases each). This CDR3 is 13 amino acids long. Germline CDR1 reads SGHAT; CDR2 reads FQNNGV. V was clipped by 4 bases and J by 4 bases, with 8 bases between them. In DNA form, the CDR3 reads TGTGCCAGCAGCTGGGACCCAAAAAACATTCAGTACTTC. Residues: CASSWDPKNIQYF.

This clonotype appeared a single time. The chain joins TRBV6-1 to TRBJ1-2; maybe TRBD1 (5 bases). CDR3 length: 13 residues. The ends were cut back, 6 bases at V and 4 bases at J, with 12 bases in the middle. Germline values: CDR1 MNHNS, CDR2 SASEGT. The CDR3 DNA follows: TGTGCCAGCAGGGAAACCGGGACCTATGGCTACACCTTC. The encoded protein is CASRETGTYGYTF.

In its sample, this clonotype was seen a few times. The CDR3 region has the DNA TGTGCCAGCAGTGAACAGGGGTACCAAGAGACCCAGTACTTC. Translation gives CASSEQGYQETQYF. J is TRBJ2-5 and V is TRBV25-1; a possible D gene is TRBD1 (6 bases). Germline V lookup: CDR1 MGHDK, CDR2 SYGVNS. Trimming pared 2 bases from V and 0 bases from J, leaving 7 bases between. The CDR3 has 14 residues. Based on the CDR3 plus reference TRBV25-1 and TRBJ2-5, the full variable domain is EADIYQTPRYLVIGTGKKITLECSQTMGHDKMYWYQQDPGMELHLIHYSYGVNSTEKGDLSSESTVSRIRTEHFPLTLESARPSHTSQYLCASSEQGYQETQYFGPGTRLLVL.

This clonotype has just a few counts. This chain connects TRBV7-9 to TRBJ1-5, with D unclear. The ends were cut back, 3 bases at V and 6 bases at J, with 9 bases in the middle. Germline loops: CDR1 SEHNR, CDR2 FQNEAQ (reference sequence). The length of the CDR3 is 13 residues. The CDR3 loop is CASSFLEGQPQHF. For the CDR3, the DNA is TGTGCCAGCAGCTTTCTGGAGGGTCAGCCCCAGCATTTT. Full variable domain (remainder filled in from reference TRBV7-9 and TRBJ1-5): DTGVSQNPRHKITKRGQNVTFRCDPISEHNRLYWYRQTLGQGPEFLTYFQNEAQLEKSRLLSDRFSAERPKGSFSTLEIQRTEQGDSAMYLCASSFLEGQPQHFGDGTRLSIL.

This clonotype has just a few counts. The chain employs TRBV7-9 and TRBJ2-2, with 9 bases lining up with TRBD1. V lost 4 bases to trimming and J lost 5 bases; unmatched junction nucleotides: 8. Germline-derived CDR1 and CDR2 are SEHNR and FQNEAQ (reference sequence). The CDR3 covers 16 residues. The CDR3 coding sequence is TGTGCCAGCAGCTCGCCGGGACAGGGCGTAACCGGGGAGCTGTTTTTT. Amino acid sequence: CASSSPGQGVTGELFF.

This clonotype was counted only a few times. The chain employs TRBV7-6 and TRBJ2-3; 8 nucleotides agree with TRBD2. From germline, CDR1 is SGHVS and CDR2 FNYEAQ. The V gene end was trimmed by 4 bases and the J gene end by 4 bases; junction bases not matched to a gene: 13. The CDR3 totals 17 residues. The CDR3 nucleotides read TGTGCCAGCAGCTCCACTTTAAGCGGGGGCCCACCAGATACGCAGTATTTT. As protein: CASSSTLSGGPPDTQYF.